Listed below are T cell receptor beta chains from one sample, sequenced in a study of vaccination and CD4 T cells after COVID-19. These receptors have no known antigen. MiXCR, run by TCRdb on the PCR reads, gives a single entry per CDR3 protein. The sample lists about 22,000 distinct CDR3 sequences; around a third were seen once. The sequences come from CD4+ T cells from blood, cultured in vitro, collected about 7 months after SARS-CoV-2 vaccination. These receptors all come from a human donor who had recovered from COVID-19. Both conserved end residues are part of each CDR3. The D gene is left open where the match is weak. Part of the rows lack a size; the others show once, few, many or a class for expanded clones.

j_call d_call clone_size v_call cdr3_aa cdr3_nt
TRBJ2-1 - - TRBV6-5 CASSYSGGANEQFF TGTGCCAGCAGTTACTCGGGGGGGGCCAATGAGCAGTTCTTC
TRBJ2-3 TRBD1 - TRBV20-1 CSAQDGQGTDTQYF TGCAGTGCCCAAGACGGACAGGGCACAGATACGCAGTATTTT
TRBJ1-1 - few TRBV6-5 CASSYSGGKVNTEAFF TGTGCCAGCAGTTACTCAGGTGGGAAAGTGAACACTGAAGCTTTCTTT
TRBJ2-1 TRBD2 few TRBV29-1 CSVVSLAGDNEQFF TGCAGCGTTGTCTCTCTAGCGGGAGACAATGAGCAGTTCTTC
TRBJ2-7 - - TRBV28 CASSFLGSGYEQYF TGTGCCAGCAGTTTTTTGGGTTCAGGATACGAGCAGTACTTC
TRBJ2-1 - - TRBV28 CASSKAGTPRRINEQFF TGTGCCAGCAGTAAGGCCGGGACACCACGCAGGATCAATGAGCAGTTCTTC
TRBJ1-6 - - TRBV2 CASRVIGEGSPLHF TGTGCCAGCAGAGTGATAGGGGAGGGTTCACCCCTCCACTTT
TRBJ1-2 - few TRBV4-3 CASSQDPGRRGGYTF TGCGCCAGCAGCCAAGATCCCGGGCGAAGAGGAGGCTACACCTTC
TRBJ1-6 - - TRBV6-1 CASHRASSYNSPLHF TGTGCCAGTCACCGGGCCAGCTCCTATAATTCACCCCTCCACTTT
TRBJ2-3 - few TRBV20-1 CSAYRTIAQYF TGCAGTGCATACCGGACTATTGCGCAGTATTTT
TRBJ1-1 TRBD1 - TRBV15 CATSRVQGPLTEAFF TGTGCCACCAGCAGAGTACAGGGGCCTTTGACTGAAGCTTTCTTT
TRBJ1-5 - - TRBV27 CASSFNGQPQHF TGTGCCAGCAGTTTTAACGGTCAGCCCCAGCATTTT
TRBJ2-3 - - TRBV20-1 CSAASGAGSGSDTQYF TGCAGTGCTGCCTCCGGGGCGGGATCGGGGTCAGATACGCAGTATTTT
TRBJ2-1 - few TRBV27 CASSLGYTYNEQFF TGTGCCAGCAGTTTAGGCTACACCTACAATGAGCAGTTCTTC
TRBJ2-3 TRBD2 few TRBV24-1 CATSEAGVGTDTQYF TGTGCCACCAGTGAGGCGGGAGTAGGCACAGATACGCAGTATTTT
TRBJ2-4 TRBD2 few TRBV20-1 CSAEVGTSGTDIQYF TGCAGTGCTGAGGTCGGGACTAGCGGGACGGACATTCAGTACTTC
TRBJ2-5 - - TRBV7-2 CASSLIGQETQYF TGTGCCAGCAGCTTAATCGGACAAGAGACCCAGTACTTC
TRBJ1-5 - few TRBV7-6 CASSLMTDDQPQHF TGTGCCAGCAGCTTAATGACAGACGATCAGCCCCAGCATTTT
TRBJ2-7 - - TRBV7-6 CASSLAYRSYEQYF TGTGCCAGCAGCTTAGCGTACAGGTCCTACGAGCAGTACTTC
TRBJ2-7 - - TRBV6-2/TRBV6-3 CASSYSEGRRHEQYF TGTGCCAGCAGTTACTCGGAGGGGCGCCGGCACGAGCAGTACTTC
TRBJ2-1 TRBD2 - TRBV4-2 CASSQDGTSDEQFF TGTGCCAGCAGCCAAGACGGGACTAGCGATGAGCAGTTCTTC
TRBJ1-5 - once TRBV2 CASKSDNQPQHF TGTGCCAGCAAAAGTGACAATCAGCCCCAGCATTTT
TRBJ2-7 TRBD2 - TRBV6-2/TRBV6-3 CASSPRLAGGWEQYF TGTGCCAGCAGCCCAAGACTAGCGGGAGGTTGGGAGCAGTACTTC
TRBJ2-7 - - TRBV2 CASTQDSGGDEQYF TGTGCCAGCACCCAGGACAGCGGTGGCGACGAGCAGTACTTC
TRBJ2-5 - - TRBV7-7 CASSLGSGTQETQYF TGTGCTAGCAGCTTAGGCTCGGGCACTCAAGAGACCCAGTACTTC
TRBJ2-6 - - TRBV2 CASSEQGPSSGANVLTF TGTGCCAGCAGTGAGCAGGGACCTAGCTCTGGGGCCAACGTCCTGACTTTC
TRBJ2-7 TRBD1 - TRBV6-1 CASSSDRVQQYF TGTGCCAGCAGCTCCGACAGGGTCCAGCAGTACTTC
TRBJ2-7 TRBD1 - TRBV7-2 CASSSDRGGAQYF TGTGCCAGCAGCTCAGACAGGGGTGGGGCACAGTACTTC
TRBJ1-1 - - TRBV5-4 CASSADGPTEAFF TGTGCCAGCAGCGCCGACGGACCCACTGAAGCTTTCTTT
TRBJ1-2 - - TRBV24-1 CAPGRDGYTF TGTGCCCCCGGGAGAGATGGCTACACCTTC
TRBJ1-5 - - TRBV6-1 CASSEGRYSNQPQHF TGTGCCAGCAGTGAAGGGCGGTATAGCAATCAGCCCCAGCATTTT
TRBJ1-6 TRBD1 few TRBV6-1 CASSLTGGDSPLHF TGTGCCAGCAGCTTGACAGGGGGTGATTCACCCCTCCACTTT
TRBJ2-3 - - TRBV10-3 CAIQLDGHTQYF TGTGCCATTCAATTGGATGGGCATACGCAGTATTTT
TRBJ1-2 TRBD1 few TRBV7-3 CASGEAQGGYTF TGTGCCAGCGGGGAGGCACAGGGGGGCTACACCTTC
TRBJ2-1 - - TRBV6-5 CASSYAPVGNINEQFF TGTGCCAGCAGCTACGCCCCAGTCGGGAATATTAATGAGCAGTTCTTC
TRBJ1-2 - - TRBV11-2 CASSPETFGGYTF TGTGCCAGCAGCCCCGAGACCTTCGGTGGCTACACCTTC
TRBJ2-7 - - TRBV10-3 CASANHYEQYF TGTGCCAGTGCGAACCACTACGAGCAGTACTTC
TRBJ1-2 TRBD1 - TRBV20-1 CSAPRGTGSYGYTF TGCAGTGCTCCGCGCGGGACAGGGAGCTATGGCTACACCTTC
TRBJ2-3 TRBD2 few TRBV4-2 CASSQVAGGYTDTQYF TGTGCCAGCAGCCAAGTAGCGGGGGGTTACACAGATACGCAGTATTTT
TRBJ1-2 - few TRBV19 CASSHITANYGYTF TGTGCCAGTAGCCATATCACAGCAAACTATGGCTACACCTTC
TRBJ2-3 TRBD2 few TRBV20-1 CSAQAGPDTQYF TGCAGTGCTCAAGCGGGGCCAGATACGCAGTATTTT
TRBJ2-7 - - TRBV6-1 CASSPQRYYEQYF TGTGCCAGCAGTCCTCAGAGATACTACGAGCAGTACTTC
TRBJ2-2 - - TRBV18 CASSPRQNTGELFF TGTGCCAGCTCACCACGGCAAAACACCGGGGAGCTGTTTTTT
TRBJ2-7 - - TRBV7-3 CASPNRAYEQYF TGTGCCAGCCCAAACAGGGCCTACGAGCAGTACTTC
TRBJ1-6 - - TRBV6-1 CAVSGGPSYNSPLHF TGTGCCGTTAGTGGGGGGCCCTCCTATAATTCACCCCTCCACTTT
TRBJ1-1 - - TRBV6-1 CARAPLGGETEAFF TGTGCCAGAGCCCCCCTGGGCGGAGAGACTGAAGCTTTCTTT
TRBJ1-2 TRBD1 - TRBV20-1 CSARTGNYGYTF TGCAGTGCTAGGACAGGGAACTATGGCTACACCTTC
TRBJ2-7 TRBD2 few TRBV12-3/TRBV12-4 CASRLGLAGAYEQYF TGTGCCAGCAGACTGGGACTAGCGGGGGCCTACGAGCAGTACTTC